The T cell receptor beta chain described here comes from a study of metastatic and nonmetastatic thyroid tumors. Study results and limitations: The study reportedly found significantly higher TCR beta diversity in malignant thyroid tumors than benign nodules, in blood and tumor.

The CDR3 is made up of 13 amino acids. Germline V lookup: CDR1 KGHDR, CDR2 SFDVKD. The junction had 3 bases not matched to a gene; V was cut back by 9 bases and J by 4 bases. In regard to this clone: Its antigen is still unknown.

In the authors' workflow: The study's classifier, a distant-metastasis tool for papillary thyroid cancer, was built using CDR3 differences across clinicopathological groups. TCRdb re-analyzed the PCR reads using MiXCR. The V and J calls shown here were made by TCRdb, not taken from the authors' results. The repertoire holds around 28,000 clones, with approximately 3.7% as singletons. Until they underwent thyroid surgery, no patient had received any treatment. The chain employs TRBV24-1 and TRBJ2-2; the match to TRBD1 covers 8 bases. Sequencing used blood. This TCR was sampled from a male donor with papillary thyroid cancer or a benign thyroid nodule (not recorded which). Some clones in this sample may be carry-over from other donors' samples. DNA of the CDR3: TGTGCCACCGGGACAGGCTCCACCGGGGAGCTGTTTTTT. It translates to CATGTGSTGELFF.